This paragraph covers one T cell receptor (beta chain) sequence. This clone was counted only a few times. The antigen it recognizes is unknown. Qualities for individual bases were not recorded, and no much larger clone is one base off. These data are taken from a study of blood T cell repertoires in COVID-19 (dated by TCRdb to the early 2020s). Study-wide context: Collaborator samples came from the United States, Italy and Spain and covered acute and convalescent phases of COVID-19. The material from the prospective study consisted of cDNA or gDNA derived from T cells, B-cell-depleted T cells, or PBMCs. The dataset comprised deeply sampled blood TCRbeta repertoires from subjects exposed to, actively infected with, or recovered from COVID-19. The repertoires were made available in a free public database intended to serve as a resource for research on the immune response to SARS-CoV-2. Samples were obtained from the ongoing ImmuneRACE study (first 160 participants) and from some 1,300 subjects provided by 6 global collaborators. Nearly every sample came with metadata listing a de-identified subject ID, COVID-19 status, age in years and sex. Where available, HLA class I and class II types were taken from metadata supplied by the sample provider and were not determined by assay-based typing.

The germline V gene provides CDR1 MNHEY and CDR2 SVGEGT. The CDR3 goes from the cysteine to the phenylalanine over 14 residues. The kept DNA is CDR3 alone, 42 bases in frame from the first base. Between the V and J ends, shortened by 6 bases and 6 bases respectively, the junction contains 17 bases. Whole blood was collected in K2EDTA tubes by collaborating institutions according to the institutions' own protocols. Collaborator samples were shipped for TCRbeta analysis as frozen whole blood, isolated PBMCs, or DNA extracted from either sample type. Results the study describes overall, beyond this receptor: The amount of clinical and demographic metadata varied by source and participant and was provided uncurated.

TCRbeta CDR3 regions were amplified from genomic DNA using the immunoSEQ Assay, a bias-controlled multiplex PCR. Regarding the original processing steps: Nucleated cell counts per sample were estimated from amplification of reference gene primers within the assay. To quantify the absolute abundance of each unique TCRbeta CDR3 rearrangement, sequence reads were collapsed and filtered. Productive Simpson clonality was computed per sample as the square root of Simpson's diversity index over productive rearrangements. Drawn from immuneACCESS, this table holds only the in-frame rearrangements with V and J called that TCRdb kept. Clones are partly lost; checked studies trace under half to an unresolved V gene and leave the rest unexplained. For V, J and clone size, that table is used; D and trimming come from the DNA. The sample records about 150,000 clones, around 80% of which are singletons. In total, the top ten clones hold 15% of the sample.

Recombination connected TRBV6-2 or TRBV6-3 to TRBJ1-1, with no D gene named confidently. The sequenced sample was peripheral blood. The source of this sequence is a human donor with acute or convalescent COVID-19. The donor label of this sample is uncertain. CDR3 region: CASSPSSWGAEAFF. In nucleotide form, the sequence is TGTGCCAGCAGCCCCTCCTCGTGGGGAGCTGAAGCTTTCTTT.